The rows below give T cell receptor beta chains drawn from one sample of a study of cytomegalovirus exposure and HLA in healthy donors. Assay used: immunoSEQ multiplex PCR; TCRdb lists only in-frame clones, some missing. The data show around 130,000 clones, roughly 82% seen once. What was sequenced was PBMCs. The receptors here all came from a woman aged 18-29 years in good health and CMV-seronegative. Each CDR3 is given with its conserved first and last residue. A D gene is named only where the DNA matches it firmly. Expanded clones get a size class; other rows say once, few or many, or leave the size out.

TRBV4-3	few	NA	TRBJ1-2	TGCGCCAGCAGCCAACACTGCGAACCCCTCTATGGCTACACCTTC	CASSQHCEPLYGYTF
TRBV27	NA	TRBD1	TRBJ2-4	TGTGCCAGCAGGGGACAGGGCAGAAACATTCAGTACTTC	CASRGQGRNIQYF
TRBV5-1	NA	NA	TRBJ2-7	TGCGCCAGCAGCTTGCGGTCGGGATACGCAGCTCTGTCCTACGAGCAGTACTTC	CASSLRSGYAALSYEQYF
TRBV6-5	NA	NA	TRBJ1-1	TGTGCCAGCAGTGGAAACAGGGCGAGCACTGAAGCTTTCTTT	CASSGNRASTEAFF
TRBV9	NA	TRBD1	TRBJ1-1	TGTGCCAGCAGCACCCGACAGGGGGTGGCTGAAGCTTTCTTT	CASSTRQGVAEAFF
TRBV11-3	NA	TRBD2	TRBJ2-3	TGTGCCAGCAGCTCACTAGCGGGAGATGACGCAGATACGCAGTATTTT	CASSSLAGDDADTQYF
TRBV6-1	NA	NA	TRBJ2-1	TGTGCCAGCAGTGAAGAAGCTCTCTCGGATGAGCAGTTCTTC	CASSEEALSDEQFF
TRBV6-5	NA	NA	TRBJ1-4	TGTGCCAGCAGCCACCGCGGGGTACCCAATGAAAAACTGTTTTTT	CASSHRGVPNEKLFF
TRBV4-3	NA	NA	TRBJ1-5	TGCGCCAGCAGCCAAGATTGGCCGACAGGTAGCAATCAGCCCCAGCATTTT	CASSQDWPTGSNQPQHF
TRBV10-2	NA	TRBD2	TRBJ2-7	TGCGCCAGCAGGGATGCGGGAGTGCCCTCCTACGAGCAGTACTTC	CASRDAGVPSYEQYF
TRBV9	NA	TRBD2	TRBJ2-1	TGTGCCAGCAGCACCGGGACGGGACTAGCCACTCCCTCCTACAATGAGCAGTTCTTC	CASSTGTGLATPSYNEQFF
TRBV7-9	NA	TRBD1	TRBJ1-6	TGTGCCAGCGGGGATTACAGGGGGAACTCACCCCTCCACTTT	CASGDYRGNSPLHF
TRBV27	NA	TRBD2	TRBJ2-7	TGTGCCAGCAGTTTGACTAGCACCTACGAGCAGTACTTC	CASSLTSTYEQYF
TRBV19	NA	NA	TRBJ1-4	TGTGCCAGTACGGTTACCAGGGCATCTAATGAAAAACTGTTTTTT	CASTVTRASNEKLFF
TRBV2	NA	NA	TRBJ1-2	TGTGCCAGCAGTGGGGGGACTGACTATGGCTACACCTTC	CASSGGTDYGYTF
TRBV19	NA	TRBD1	TRBJ1-2	TGTGCCAGTAGTATGAGGGACAGCGGCCTCTTAAGCTATGGCTACACCTTC	CASSMRDSGLLSYGYTF
TRBV6-1	NA	NA	TRBJ1-6	TGTGCCAGCAGTCAACAGAGCTCCTATAATTCACCCCTCCACTTT	CASSQQSSYNSPLHF
TRBV21-1	NA	NA	TRBJ1-2	TGTGCCATTCAGGGCGGGGGGACCTATGGCTACACCTTC	CAIQGGGTYGYTF
TRBV2	NA	NA	TRBJ2-7	TGTGCCAGCAGTGGGACACGCGTCTCCTACGAGCAGTACTTC	CASSGTRVSYEQYF
TRBV29-1	NA	NA	TRBJ2-5	TGCAGCGTCGAGACTAGTCGAGAGACCCAGTACTTC	CSVETSRETQYF
TRBV2	NA	TRBD1	TRBJ1-2	TGTGCCAGGAGGGGACAGCCGGTCACTTATGGCTACACCTTC	CARRGQPVTYGYTF
TRBV9	NA	NA	TRBJ1-2	TGTGCCAGCACCATAGGACCAGAGGGCATCTATGGCTACACCTTC	CASTIGPEGIYGYTF
TRBV2	NA	NA	TRBJ1-3	TGTGCCAGCAGTGCGGCGGCATACTCTGGAAACACCATATATTTT	CASSAAAYSGNTIYF